These 5 T cell receptor beta chains were all obtained from the same sample, sequenced in a study of cytomegalovirus exposure and HLA in healthy donors. The PCR contained 60 Vbeta and 13 Jbeta primers. Clones were read by immunoSEQ multiplex PCR, and TCRdb kept only the in-frame ones, dropping some. This sample carries 180,000 or so clones, about 80% of them seen once, and the ten largest clones take about 2%. The sequencing input was PBMCs. The receptor source for this set is a woman in her 30s in good health and CMV-seropositive.

This chain joins TRBV4-3 and TRBJ1-1; a weak D match, TRBD1 (5 bases). CDR1 and CDR2 (germline): LGHNA, YSLEER. The CDR3 length is 15 residues. V lost 8 bases to trimming and J lost 3 bases, with 19 bases between them. DNA for the CDR3: TGCGCCAGCCAAGGGGCAGTCGATATGTACACTGAAGCTTTCTTT. It encodes CASQGAVDMYTEAFF.

The gene calls are TRBV5-1 and TRBJ2-1; 13 nucleotides match TRBD2. Germline V gives CDR1 SGHRS, CDR2 YFSETQ. The ends lost 3 bases at V and 8 bases at J; junction bases unmatched: 5. The CDR3 runs 15 residues. The CDR3 here is CASSWGLAGRDEQFF. The DNA for the CDR3 is TGCGCCAGCAGCTGGGGACTAGCGGGACGGGATGAGCAGTTCTTC.

The CDR3 loop is CAWSRQGFNGYTF. CDR3 DNA sequence: TGTGCCTGGAGTCGACAGGGATTTAATGGCTACACCTTC. The genes are TRBV30 and TRBJ1-2; 7 nucleotides line up with TRBD1. V trimming: 2 bases; J trimming: 6 bases; junction bases outside the gene matches: 6. Germline-derived CDR1 and CDR2 are GTSNPN and SVGIG (reference sequence). The CDR3 is made up of 13 amino acids.

This chain uses TRBV6-4 with TRBJ1-2, with 7 bases that match TRBD1. CDR3 length: 15 residues. In germline, CDR1 is MRHNA, CDR2 SNTAGT. V shed 0 bases and J 4 bases; nucleotides not matched to a gene: 5. CDR3 region: CASSDSNRGGYGYTF. CDR3 coding DNA: TGTGCCAGCAGTGACTCAAACAGGGGTGGCTATGGCTACACCTTC.

The chain uses TRBV7-9 and TRBJ2-7, with a tentative D call TRBD1 (6 bases). V lost 1 base, J lost 6 bases, and 16 bases lay in between. Germline V gives CDR1 SEHNR, CDR2 FQNEAQ (reference sequence). The CDR3 runs to 15 residues. As DNA, the CDR3 is TGTGCCAGCAGCTTAGAATTTGGGGGCCCGGGCGAGCAGTACTTC. Amino acid sequence: CASSLEFGGPGEQYF.